The clone carrying this T cell receptor beta chain was seen a single time. This entry is derived from a study of cytomegalovirus exposure and HLA in healthy donors. This CDR3 region has 13 residues. V was clipped by 3 bases and J by 4 bases, with 7 bases between them. Per the germline V gene, CDR1 is SGHAT and CDR2 is FQNNGV. Repertoires were generated with immunoSEQ multiplex PCR, while TCRdb's copy carries only in-frame clones and drops some. The sample contains about 220,000 clones, around four fifths of which appear only once. Material for sequencing was PBMCs. This receptor was taken from a woman between 25 and 40 years old in good health and CMV-seropositive. V is TRBV11-2 and J is TRBJ2-1; D not certain. This CDR3 is CASSFPGYNEQFF. CDR3 coding DNA: TGTGCCAGCAGCTTTCCTGGGTACAATGAGCAGTTCTTC.